This is a list of T cell receptor beta chains from one sample in a study of blood T cell repertoires in COVID-19. Clones were read by immunoSEQ multiplex PCR, and TCRdb kept only the in-frame ones, dropping some. Among approximately 230,000 clones listed, about 88% were seen once. The sample consisted of peripheral blood. These receptors were taken from a woman aged 40 to 50 who had recovered from COVID-19. CDR3s include the opening cysteine and the closing phenylalanine or tryptophan. D genes are given only for firm matches. For some rows the clone size is stated as once, few or many, or as a class when expanded; others skip it.

v_call	cdr3_length	j_call	clone_size	d_call	cdr3_nt	cdr3_aa
TRBV18	15	TRBJ2-7	NA	TRBD2	TGTGCCAGCTCACCACGGCTAGCGGGTTCCTACGAGCAGTACTTC	CASSPRLAGSYEQYF
TRBV28	14	TRBJ2-7	NA	NA	TGTGCCAGCAGTTCGCCGGGACAAGCCTACGAGCAGTACTTC	CASSSPGQAYEQYF
TRBV4-3	17	TRBJ2-5	NA	TRBD2	TGCGCCAGCAGCCCTCGGGCTAGCGGGGGGGCATATGTGACCCAGTACTTC	CASSPRASGGAYVTQYF
TRBV7-9	14	TRBJ2-1	few	TRBD2	TGTGCCAGCAGCTTATTGGGACTAGCCGCTGAGCAGTTCTTC	CASSLLGLAAEQFF
TRBV19	14	TRBJ2-5	NA	NA	TGTGCCAGTAGTATAAATGGAGCCCAGGAGACCCAGTACTTC	CASSINGAQETQYF
TRBV13	14	TRBJ1-2	NA	NA	TGTGCCAGCAGCTTACGGCAGACTTCAGCAGGCTACACCTTC	CASSLRQTSAGYTF
TRBV18	19	TRBJ1-2	NA	NA	TGTGCCAGCTCACCATCTACTCCCGAGACTTGGGGGGGAAGTAATGGCTACACCTTC	CASSPSTPETWGGSNGYTF
TRBV4-3	16	TRBJ2-7	NA	TRBD1	TGCGCCAGCAGCCAAGTCTCCGGGACAGCGTCCTACGAGCAGTACTTC	CASSQVSGTASYEQYF
TRBV10-3	17	TRBJ2-7	NA	NA	TGTGCCATCAGTGCAGGGTCCGCTAGAACCAATTTGGGGGAGCAGTACTTC	CAISAGSARTNLGEQYF
TRBV27	16	TRBJ1-5	NA	TRBD1	TGTGCCAGCAGTTTAGATTGGACAGGGGGCGGTCAGCCCCAGCATTTT	CASSLDWTGGGQPQHF
TRBV1	14	TRBJ2-2	NA	NA	TGCACCAGCCCCCCAAACGGGAGCACCGGGGAGCTGTTTTTT	CTSPPNGSTGELFF
TRBV6-5	15	TRBJ1-6	few	TRBD1	TGTGCCAGCAGCCTACAAACAGGGGATAATTCACCCCTCCACTTT	CASSLQTGDNSPLHF
TRBV7-9	13	TRBJ2-1	NA	NA	TGTGCCAGCAGCGTTAGCATTGAGGATGAGCAGTTCTTC	CASSVSIEDEQFF
TRBV9	15	TRBJ2-7	NA	NA	TGTGCCAGCAGCCCTTCTCCCGGCGGGACCTACGAGCAGTACTTC	CASSPSPGGTYEQYF
TRBV6-6	18	TRBJ2-7	NA	TRBD2	TGTGCCAGCAGTCGTTCCGGGGGTAGCGGGAGGTTGGGCTACGAGCAGTACTTC	CASSRSGGSGRLGYEQYF
TRBV5-6	15	TRBJ1-3	NA	TRBD1	TGTGCCAGCAGCCGTGGGACAGGGACTGGAAACACCATATATTTT	CASSRGTGTGNTIYF
TRBV19	15	TRBJ1-2	few	TRBD1	TGTGCCAGTTCCGACGAACCTCGACAGGGGGGTGGCTACACCTTC	CASSDEPRQGGGYTF
TRBV7-9	12	TRBJ2-7	NA	NA	TGTGCCAGCAGCATGACAGGTTACGAGCAGTACTTC	CASSMTGYEQYF
TRBV18	16	TRBJ2-7	NA	TRBD1	TGTGCCAGCTCACCATCGGGACAGAGGAGCTCCTACGAGCAGTACTTC	CASSPSGQRSSYEQYF
TRBV7-2	15	TRBJ2-3	NA	NA	TGTGCCAGCAGCTTAGATCGGTTCTCCACAGATACGCAGTATTTT	CASSLDRFSTDTQYF
TRBV5-1	14	TRBJ2-2	NA	TRBD2	TGCGCCCGCGCGGGGGGGCCTAACACCGGGGAGCTGTTTTTT	CARAGGPNTGELFF
TRBV7-9	14	TRBJ2-7	NA	NA	TGTGCCAGCAGCTTAGAACTAGTTATTGGCGAGCAGTACTTC	CASSLELVIGEQYF
TRBV4-3	17	TRBJ2-1	once	TRBD2	TGCGCCAGCAGCCAAGTCAGGGCGGATTTGCCGGGACTAGAGCAGTTCTTC	CASSQVRADLPGLEQFF
TRBV2	14	TRBJ1-5	NA	NA	TGTGCCAGCATTCGAGGGGGTCCCCATCAGCCCCAGCATTTT	CASIRGGPHQPQHF
TRBV4-2	17	TRBJ2-2	once	TRBD1	TGTGCCAGCAGCCAATCTACAGGGGGCTTAGACACCGGGGAGCTGTTTTTT	CASSQSTGGLDTGELFF
TRBV19	14	TRBJ1-3	NA	NA	TGTGCCAGTAGTATAGATAGCTCTGGAAACACCATATATTTT	CASSIDSSGNTIYF
TRBV19	15	TRBJ2-1	NA	TRBD2	TGTGCCAGTACCTTTCCGGGACTAGCGGGAGTTGAGCAGTTCTTC	CASTFPGLAGVEQFF
TRBV4-3	15	TRBJ1-5	NA	NA	TGCGCCAGCAGCCAAGAAGGGAGGGGGGGTCAGCCCCAGCATTTT	CASSQEGRGGQPQHF
TRBV11-3	13	TRBJ2-3	NA	NA	TGTGCCAGCAGCTTAGAACTTTCGAATACGCAGTATTTT	CASSLELSNTQYF